This T cell receptor (beta chain) was captured by sequencing in a study of T-cell reconstitution after alpha-beta-depleted transplantation in children. During its preparation, the TCRbeta library received unique molecular identifiers. Using its own MiXCR run on the PCR reads, TCRdb lists one record per CDR3 protein. The sample includes 250,000 to 300,000 distinct CDR3 sequences, roughly 7.8% seen only once; the top ten take approximately 9.1%. This clonotype was counted only a few times. Its specificity is not known. Study results and caveats: It was reported that alpha-beta T cells came from several hundred expanded graft clones (about two months after transplant). Recipient T cells and thymic progenitors that survived were the source of the high TCRbeta diversity seen at day 60 in some patients. A year post-transplant, T-cell counts and diversity derived mostly from newly produced T cells.

V lost 4 bases, J lost 2 bases, and 15 bases lay in between. The CDR3 totals 17 residues. Per the germline V gene, CDR1 is MNHNS and CDR2 is SASEGT. This clonotype was obtained from a female patient between 2 and 10 years old who had a stem cell transplant for Fanconi anemia, so the T cells may come from the graft donor. The specimen comprised peripheral blood, sampled 360 days after TCRalphabeta/CD19-depleted stem cell transplant. V gene TRBV6-1 combines with J gene TRBJ2-6; D possibly corresponds to TRBD2 (5 bases). The CDR3 reads CASSAISGKPGANVLTF. The CDR3 coding sequence is TGTGCCAGCAGTGCCATCTCGGGAAAGCCTGGGGCCAACGTCCTGACTTTC.